The 19 T cell receptor beta chains given below trace back to one sample, sequenced in a study of shared clonotypes between healthy human individuals. Method: immunoSEQ multiplex PCR; TCRdb's copy keeps in-frame clones and lacks some. The sample carries 100,000 or so clones, less than 80% recorded once. Specimen: memory CD8+ T cells sorted from blood. The subset denotes: CD45RO+ cells pooled with CCR7-negative TemRA cells. These receptors came from a woman aged 25 to 39 in good health.

CDR3 bases: TGTGCCAGCAGTGGGAACACCGGGGAGCTGTTTTTT. Translated: CASSGNTGELFF. The chain has TRBV27 and TRBJ2-2; D uncertain. V dropped 5 bases and J dropped 1 base, with 2 bases sitting between them. The CDR3 is 12 residues long. Germline CDR1 is MNHEY and CDR2 is SMNVEV (reference sequence).

The rearrangement joins TRBV4-1 to TRBJ2-5; D is undetermined. Deletions cut 4 bases from V and 5 bases from J, with 5 bases between. This CDR3 region has 11 residues. Germline lookup yields CDR1 MGHRA and CDR2 YSYEKL. In DNA, the CDR3 is TGCGCCAGCAGCCTAGGGGAGACCCAGTACTTC. This sequence encodes CASSLGETQYF.

This clone was counted ten times or more. J is TRBJ2-7 and V is TRBV5-8; a possible D gene is TRBD2 (5 bases). Trimming stripped 4 bases from V and 3 bases from J, with 17 bases between. Germline V gives CDR1 SGHTS, CDR2 YDEGEE. The CDR3 covers 15 residues. The CDR3 nucleotides read TGTGCCAGCAGCCGCAGACCGGAGGCGGGCTACGAGCAGTACTTC. Its translation: CASSRRPEAGYEQYF.

This clone turned up a few times. The chain carries TRBV9 and TRBJ1-3, with D possibly being TRBD1 (5 bases). The CDR3 is made up of 15 amino acids. The V end was cut by 3 bases, the J end by 2 bases, with 12 bases between. Per the germline V gene, CDR1 is SGDLS and CDR2 is YYNGEE. The CDR3 region has the DNA TGTGCCAGCAGCGCATCAGGGACTCCTGGAAACACCATATATTTT. Translated: CASSASGTPGNTIYF.

The J gene is TRBJ1-4, the V gene TRBV5-1; the match to TRBD1 covers 9 bases. CDR3 size: 14 residues. Looked up from germline, CDR1 is SGHRS and CDR2 is YFSETQ. The ends lost 2 bases at V and 5 bases at J; junction bases unmatched: 1. CDR3 residues: CASSFGTGNEKLFF. In DNA form, the CDR3 reads TGCGCCAGCAGCTTCGGGACAGGGAATGAAAAACTGTTTTTT.

This chain links TRBV11-2 with TRBJ2-7, with a tentative D call TRBD1 (6 bases). CDR3 size: 14 residues. Trimming shortened V by 6 bases and J by 4 bases, and 16 bases separated the two germline ends. CDR1 is SGHAT, CDR2 FQNNGV, per germline. The CDR3 spells CASRIGQSRYEQYF. DNA for the CDR3: TGTGCCAGCAGGATAGGACAGTCTCGATACGAGCAGTACTTC. Complete variable domain (other parts from reference TRBV11-2 and TRBJ2-7): EAGVAQSPRYKIIEKRQSVAFWCNPISGHATLYWYQQILGQGPKLLIQFQNNGVVDDSQLPKDRFSAERLKGVDSTLKIQPAKLEDSAVYLCASRIGQSRYEQYFGPGTRLTVT.

This chain joins TRBV15 and TRBJ2-3; 12 nucleotides line up with TRBD1. CDR3 length: 17 amino acids. The ends lost 5 bases at V and 5 bases at J; junction bases unmatched: 11. CDR1 LNHNV and CDR2 YYDKDF come from the germline V gene (reference sequence). Written as DNA, the CDR3 is TGTGCCACCAGCCCAAGACTAGGGACAGGGGGCGAAGATACGCAGTATTTT. Protein: CATSPRLGTGGEDTQYF.

DNA of the CDR3: TGTGCCAGTAGTATAACCGGGCCCTTTAACTATGGCTACACCTTC. It encodes CASSITGPFNYGYTF. This sequence joins TRBV19 and TRBJ1-2; no reliable D call. CDR3 length: 15 amino acids. Trimming pared 2 bases from V and 1 base from J, leaving 11 bases between. Germline V gene data show CDR1 as LNHDA and CDR2 as SQIVND (reference sequence). Combining the CDR3 with reference TRBV19 and TRBJ1-2 gives the whole variable domain DGGITQSPKYLFRKEGQNVTLSCEQNLNHDAMYWYRQDPGQGLRLIYYSQIVNDFQKGDIAEGYSVSREKKESFPLTVTSAQKNPTAFYLCASSITGPFNYGYTFGSGTRLTVV.

The CDR3 protein is CASKGGMNTEAFF. The CDR3 DNA reads as TGTGCCAGCAAGGGAGGGATGAACACTGAAGCTTTCTTT. The gene calls are TRBV9 and TRBJ1-1; D is unresolved. Trimming removed 6 bases at V and 0 bases at J, with 9 bases between. The germline CDR1 and CDR2 sequences are SGDLS and YYNGEE. This CDR3 has 13 residues.

This clone was picked up many times. Different DNA sequences within this sample yield the same CDR3. The chain carries TRBV7-9 and TRBJ2-1; 7 positions match TRBD2. The J segment lost 0 bases and the V segment lost 5 bases, leaving 7 bases of the junction unmatched. The CDR3 contains 16 residues. Germline-derived CDR1 and CDR2 are SEHNR and FQNEAQ (reference sequence). The CDR3 loop reads CASSPRGGSSYNEQFF. DNA of the CDR3: TGTGCCAGCAGCCCCCGGGGCGGGAGCTCCTACAATGAGCAGTTCTTC.

This clone was picked up a small number of times. The rearrangement joins TRBV7-7 to TRBJ2-7, with TRBD2 matching 9 bases. Germline-derived CDR1 and CDR2 are SSHAT and FNYEAQ (reference sequence). V gave up 5 bases and J gave up 7 bases; unmatched junction bases: 9. The CDR3 contains 14 residues. The DNA for the CDR3 is TGTGCCAGCAGCCCGACCGGACTAGCGAGGGAGCAGTACTTC. This gives the protein CASSPTGLAREQYF.

The chain carries TRBV5-1 and TRBJ1-1; no clear D gene. The CDR3 covers 12 residues. V was trimmed by 3 bases and J by 5 bases, leaving 8 bases between them. Germline CDR1 SGHRS, CDR2 YFSETQ. The CDR3 region has the DNA TGCGCCAGCAGCTCCGCCCCGACTGAAGCTTTCTTT. Translated, it gives CASSSAPTEAFF.

The J gene is TRBJ2-3, the V gene TRBV7-2; 7 bases fit TRBD1. V shed 2 bases and J 2 bases; nucleotides not matched to a gene: 4. The CDR3 has 15 residues. Germline V gene lookup returns CDR1 SGHTA and CDR2 FQGNSA. CDR3 nucleotide sequence: TGTGCCAGCAGCTTATGGGACAGCGACACAGATACGCAGTATTTT. It is translated as CASSLWDSDTDTQYF.

The chain recombines TRBV7-2 with TRBJ1-1, with TRBD1 as a possible D gene (6 bases). The CDR3 covers 13 residues. The V end lost 9 bases, the J end lost 1 base, and 12 bases lay between the germline ends. Germline V lookup: CDR1 SGHTA, CDR2 FQGNSA. CDR3 loop: CASLGQWNTEAFF. CDR3 nucleotide sequence: TGTGCCAGTCTTGGACAGTGGAACACTGAAGCTTTCTTT.

Points on this clone: Within the sample, other DNA sequences also encode this same CDR3. The chain combines TRBV9 with TRBJ2-2; D may be TRBD2 (6 bases). The CDR3 contains 13 residues. V was clipped by 4 bases and J by 4 bases, with 8 bases between them. Germline V lookup: CDR1 SGDLS, CDR2 YYNGEE. The chain's CDR3 is CASSLGGTGELFF. CDR3 DNA: TGTGCCAGCAGCTTGGGGGGCACCGGGGAGCTGTTTTTT.

This clone was picked up a small number of times. The chain carries TRBV5-6 and TRBJ2-7, with TRBD1 identical over 9 bases. Germline V CDR1 and CDR2: SGHDT, YYEEEE. V lost 2 bases, J lost 3 bases, and 6 bases stayed unmatched. The CDR3 loop spans 15 amino acids. CDR3 sequence: CASSFPGQGSYEQYF. The CDR3 DNA reads as TGTGCCAGCAGCTTCCCGGGACAGGGAAGCTACGAGCAGTACTTC.

The V and J genes are TRBV27 and TRBJ1-5, with D tentatively TRBD1 (5 bases). V shed 5 bases and J shed 6 bases, with 35 bases lying between them. Germline CDR1 MNHEY, CDR2 SMNVEV (reference sequence). This CDR3 comprises 21 residues. DNA for the CDR3: TGTGCCAGCAGTCCGCCCGGCGCGACAGATCCTAGCCCTAATATAGCTCAGCCCCAGCATTTT. It translates to CASSPPGATDPSPNIAQPQHF.

The chain has TRBV10-2 and TRBJ1-1, with D perhaps TRBD1 (5 bases). V was cut by 2 bases and J by 5 bases, with 6 bases left in between. Germline V gene data show CDR1 as WSHSY and CDR2 as SAAADI. The CDR3 consists of 12 residues. The CDR3 DNA reads as TGCGCCAGCAGTGAGGGGGGGACTGAAGCTTTCTTT. Protein product: CASSEGGTEAFF.

The chain employs TRBV10-3 and TRBJ2-2; 8 nucleotides line up with TRBD2. The CDR3 sequence is 14 residues long. The V gene's germline CDR1 is ENHRY and CDR2 SYGVKD. The trim removed 10 bases at V and 5 bases at J, leaving 9 bases unmatched. The CDR3 coding sequence is TGTGCCACCAAAATAGCGGGACGGACCGGGGAGCTGTTTTTT. Protein sequence: CATKIAGRTGELFF.